The rows below give T cell receptor beta chains drawn from one sample of a study of blood T cell repertoires in COVID-19. TCRdb's copy holds only in-frame clones and misses some; the assay was immunoSEQ multiplex PCR. The profile shows about 52,000 clones, about 82% of them singletons. The sample comprised peripheral blood. The receptors stem from a woman over 75 with acute or convalescent COVID-19. CDR3s include the opening cysteine and the closing phenylalanine or tryptophan. D genes are given only for firm matches. Expanded clones get a size class; other rows say once, few or many, or leave the size out.

v_gene	d_gene	abundance	j_gene	CDR3aa	CDR3nt
TRBV27	NA	NA	TRBJ2-1	CASKVGGGSYNEQFF	TGTGCCAGCAAGGTCGGGGGAGGCTCCTACAATGAGCAGTTCTTC
TRBV5-1	NA	NA	TRBJ1-4	CASSLDRLPNEKLFF	TGCGCCAGCAGCTTGGACAGGCTTCCTAATGAAAAACTGTTTTTT
TRBV7-6	TRBD2	NA	TRBJ2-7	CASSLEVAGAYEQYF	TGTGCCAGCAGCTTAGAGGTTGCGGGGGCCTACGAGCAGTACTTC
TRBV3-1/TRBV3-2	NA	NA	TRBJ1-5	CASSQGVRAGNQPQHF	TGTGCCAGCAGCCAAGGTGTCAGGGCTGGCAATCAGCCCCAGCATTTT
TRBV6-6	NA	NA	TRBJ1-2	CASSYSSYGYTF	TGTGCCAGCAGTTACTCCTCCTATGGCTACACCTTC
TRBV15	NA	NA	TRBJ1-5	CATSRGANQPQHF	TGTGCCACCAGCAGAGGGGCAAATCAGCCCCAGCATTTT
TRBV7-3	NA	NA	TRBJ2-3	CASSLSLGDTLQYF	TGTGCCAGCAGCTTATCTTTAGGGGACACTCTGCAGTATTTT
TRBV5-1	NA	few	TRBJ1-5	CASSLGASQPQHF	TGCGCCAGCAGCTTGGGGGCAAGTCAGCCCCAGCATTTT
TRBV3-1/TRBV3-2	NA	NA	TRBJ2-5	CASSQSPGKETQYF	TGTGCCAGCAGCCAATCCCCAGGGAAGGAGACCCAGTACTTC
TRBV9	NA	NA	TRBJ2-1	CASSLTGPSYNEQFF	TGTGCCAGCAGCTTGACTGGCCCCTCCTACAATGAGCAGTTCTTC
TRBV3-1/TRBV3-2	TRBD2	NA	TRBJ2-7	CASSLLAGEYEQYF	TGTGCCAGCAGCCTACTAGCGGGAGAGTACGAGCAGTACTTC
TRBV6-5	NA	NA	TRBJ1-5	CASMKQGRANQPQHF	TGTGCCAGCATGAAACAGGGCAGGGCAAATCAGCCCCAGCATTTT
TRBV5-1	TRBD1	NA	TRBJ2-2	CASSGQGNTGELFF	TGCGCCAGCAGCGGACAGGGGAACACCGGGGAGCTGTTTTTT
TRBV10-1	TRBD2	NA	TRBJ2-1	CASSDSGGLGNEQFF	TGCGCCAGCAGTGACTCGGGGGGATTAGGGAATGAGCAGTTCTTC
TRBV14	TRBD2	NA	TRBJ2-1	CASSQLTSGGDEQFF	TGTGCCAGCAGCCAACTGACTAGCGGGGGTGATGAGCAGTTCTTC
TRBV18	TRBD2	NA	TRBJ2-1	CASSPTSEYNEQFF	TGTGCCAGCTCACCGACTAGCGAGTACAATGAGCAGTTCTTC
TRBV11-2	NA	NA	TRBJ1-2	CASSLDLRSFGGYTF	TGTGCCAGCAGCTTAGATCTTCGAAGCTTCGGTGGCTACACCTTC
TRBV5-4	TRBD1	once	TRBJ2-2	CASTGQGDRELFF	TGTGCCAGCACGGGACAGGGGGACCGGGAGCTGTTTTTT
TRBV5-1	NA	NA	TRBJ1-1	CASSLEPDPNTEAFF	TGCGCCAGCAGCTTGGAGCCTGATCCGAACACTGAAGCTTTCTTT
TRBV10-3	NA	once	TRBJ2-1	CAISESAQRVYNEQFF	TGTGCCATCAGTGAGTCGGCCCAGCGGGTCTACAATGAGCAGTTCTTC
TRBV19	TRBD1	NA	TRBJ1-2	CASRNRGAYGYTF	TGTGCCAGTCGCAACAGGGGGGCCTATGGCTACACCTTC
TRBV10-3	NA	NA	TRBJ2-5	CAISDSAREPQYF	TGTGCCATCAGTGACTCTGCCCGGGAGCCCCAGTACTTC
TRBV13	NA	NA	TRBJ2-7	CASSSLVSYEQYF	TGTGCCAGCAGCTCTTTAGTTTCCTACGAGCAGTACTTC
TRBV5-1	NA	NA	TRBJ1-1	CASSDFLMNTEAFF	TGCGCCAGCAGTGACTTCTTGATGAACACTGAAGCTTTCTTT
TRBV19	TRBD1	few	TRBJ1-6	CASRTTGGGSPLHF	TGTGCCAGCAGGACCACAGGGGGTGGTTCACCCCTCCACTTT
TRBV10-3	NA	NA	TRBJ1-3	CAISRTAITNLGNTIYF	TGTGCCATCAGTCGAACAGCAATAACCAACCTTGGAAACACCATATATTTT
TRBV7-3	NA	NA	TRBJ1-2	CASSLNSGGDYGYTF	TGTGCCAGCAGCTTAAACTCGGGGGGCGACTATGGCTACACCTTC
TRBV28	NA	NA	TRBJ1-1	CASSLTGRNTEAFF	TGTGCCAGCAGTTTAACAGGGCGGAACACTGAAGCTTTCTTT
TRBV5-4	TRBD2	NA	TRBJ2-1	CASSLGGGPYNEQFF	TGTGCCAGCAGCTTGGGCGGGGGGCCCTACAATGAGCAGTTCTTC
TRBV5-1	NA	NA	TRBJ2-3	CASSYSPSSTDTQYF	TGCGCCAGCAGCTACAGTCCTTCTAGCACAGATACGCAGTATTTT
TRBV7-2	NA	NA	TRBJ1-1	CASAQTRDTEAFF	TGTGCCAGCGCACAAACTAGGGACACTGAAGCTTTCTTT
TRBV14	NA	NA	TRBJ1-1	CASSQDWGGNTEAFF	TGTGCCAGCAGCCAAGACTGGGGCGGGAACACTGAAGCTTTCTTT
TRBV6-5	TRBD2	NA	TRBJ2-2	CASASGRAGELFF	TGTGCCAGTGCTAGCGGGAGGGCCGGGGAGCTGTTTTTT
TRBV12-3/TRBV12-4	NA	few	TRBJ2-2	CASSSLYTGELFF	TGTGCCAGCAGTTCCCTTTACACCGGGGAGCTGTTTTTT
TRBV30	TRBD2	NA	TRBJ2-2	CARSAGGPTGELFF	TGTGCCAGATCCGCGGGGGGGCCCACCGGGGAGCTGTTTTTT
TRBV19	NA	NA	TRBJ1-2	CATKREQGGNYGYTF	TGTGCCACAAAACGGGAACAGGGAGGGAACTATGGCTACACCTTC